This T cell receptor beta chain came from a study of T cell repertoires in cytomegalovirus infection. Comment on this clonotype: Its antigen is as yet unknown.

Each CDR3 protein gets one entry after TCRdb re-called the reads with MiXCR. The sample has about 300,000 distinct CDR3 sequences; roughly a quarter are singletons. The CDR3 extends over 11 amino acids. V lost 3 bases, J lost 10 bases, and 11 bases lay in between. CDR1 and CDR2 (germline): DFQATT, SNEGSKA (reference sequence). General study results and limits: In two of eight donors, the top clonotype was HLA-C-restricted CMV-specific.

The specimen sequenced was PBMCs. The chain couples TRBV20-1 to TRBJ2-3; D gene uncertain. The clonotype comes from a human donor in good health (CMV status not recorded). Some clones in this sample may be carry-over from other donors' samples. The CDR3 nucleotides read TGCAGTGCTAGGATGGGGTCCGCGCAGTATTTT. Its translation: CSARMGSAQYF.